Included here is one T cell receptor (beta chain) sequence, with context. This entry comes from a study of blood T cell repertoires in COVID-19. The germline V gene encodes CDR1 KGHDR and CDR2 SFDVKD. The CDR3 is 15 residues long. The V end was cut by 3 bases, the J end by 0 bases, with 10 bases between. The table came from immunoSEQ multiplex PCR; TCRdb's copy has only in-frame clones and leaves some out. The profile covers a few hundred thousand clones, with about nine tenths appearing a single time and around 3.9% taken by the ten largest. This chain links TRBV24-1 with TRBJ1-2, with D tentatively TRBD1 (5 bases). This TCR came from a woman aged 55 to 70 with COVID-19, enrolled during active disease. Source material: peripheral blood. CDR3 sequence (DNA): TGTGCCACCAGTGATGGACAAGGGACTAACTATGGCTACACCTTC. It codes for CATSDGQGTNYGYTF.